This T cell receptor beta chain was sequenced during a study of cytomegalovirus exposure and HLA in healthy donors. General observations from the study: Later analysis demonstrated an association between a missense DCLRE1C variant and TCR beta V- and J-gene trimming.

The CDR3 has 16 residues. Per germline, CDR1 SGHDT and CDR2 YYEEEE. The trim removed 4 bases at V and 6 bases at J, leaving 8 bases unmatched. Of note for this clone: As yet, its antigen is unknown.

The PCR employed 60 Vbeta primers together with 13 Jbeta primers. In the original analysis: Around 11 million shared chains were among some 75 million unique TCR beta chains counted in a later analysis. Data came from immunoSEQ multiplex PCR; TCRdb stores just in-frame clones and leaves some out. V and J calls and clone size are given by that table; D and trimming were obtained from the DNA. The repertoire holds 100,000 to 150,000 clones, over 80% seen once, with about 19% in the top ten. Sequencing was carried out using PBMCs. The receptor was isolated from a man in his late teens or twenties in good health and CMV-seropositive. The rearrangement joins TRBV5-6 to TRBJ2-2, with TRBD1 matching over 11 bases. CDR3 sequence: CASSIGTGGVAGELFF. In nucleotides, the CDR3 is TGTGCCAGCAGCATCGGGACAGGGGGAGTCGCCGGGGAGCTGTTTTTT.